One sample yielded the 31 T cell receptor beta chains listed below, sequenced in a study of blood T cells in healthy people across ages (dated by TCRdb to the mid-2010s). Library prep was done by 5' RACE. TCRdb names Illumina HiSeq 2500 as the instrument used. A second roughly 6 to 12 cycle PCR used a sample-barcoded 5' primer and a J-beta primer mix. The public reads were quality trimmed at Q25 with fastp and then assembled into clones with MiXCR by TCRdb, keeping productive beta chains. Rows matching on CDR3 protein sequence are summarized as one entry with the most common DNA and genes. Recorded for this sample are around 650,000 distinct CDR3 sequences; approximately 40% of them occurred a single time. The ten largest clones take up 25% to 30% of the sample. Sequencing used blood. These receptors were taken from a man older than 75 in good health.

The sample holds many counts of this clonotype. V is TRBV4-3 and J is TRBJ2-1; 13 nucleotides agree with TRBD2. Germline lookup yields CDR1 LGHNA and CDR2 YSLEER. This CDR3 is built from 15 residues. V was clipped by 1 base and J by 10 bases; unmatched bases: 4. As DNA, the CDR3 is TGCGCCAGCAGCCAAGGGACTAGCGGGGGCCGGGAGCAGTTCTTC. Translated, it gives CASSQGTSGGREQFF.

The CDR3 spells CASSLAGADSKQFF. Written as DNA, the CDR3 is TGTGCCAGCAGCTTAGCGGGCGCCGACAGTAAGCAGTTCTTC. J is TRBJ2-1 and V is TRBV7-2; possible D gene TRBD1, 5 bases. This CDR3 comprises 14 residues. V was clipped by 0 bases and J by 11 bases, with 14 bases between them. The germline gives CDR1 SGHTA, CDR2 FQGNSA.

The table lists this clonotype with a count of one. The chain uses TRBV5-1 and TRBJ2-5; D uncertain. The V and J ends lost 1 base and 1 base respectively, with 14 bases between them. This CDR3 region has 16 residues. From germline, CDR1 is SGHRS and CDR2 YFSETQ. The chain's CDR3 is CASSLSSGPPQETQYF. CDR3 nucleotide sequence: TGCGCCAGCAGCTTGAGCTCAGGCCCTCCCCAAGAGACCCAGTACTTC.

This clonotype has only a few counts. The chain links TRBV2 to TRBJ1-4; D is perhaps TRBD1 (5 bases). V was cut by 8 bases and J by 3 bases, with 10 bases left in between. This CDR3 region has 13 residues. From germline, CDR1 is SNHLY and CDR2 FYNNEI. Written as DNA, the CDR3 is TGTGCCAGCGTTGACAGTTCTAATGAAAAACTGTTTTTT. Protein sequence: CASVDSSNEKLFF.

The chain uses TRBV7-2 and TRBJ1-6; D is possibly TRBD1 (6 bases). V lost 5 bases to trimming and J lost 0 bases, with 11 bases between them. Germline lookup yields CDR1 SGHTA and CDR2 FQGNSA. This CDR3 spans 16 amino acids. The CDR3 nucleotides are TGTGCCAGCAGCATACAGGGAAACTCCTATAATTCACCCCTCCACTTT. Translating it yields CASSIQGNSYNSPLHF.

This clonotype appeared many times. The chain uses TRBV5-1 and TRBJ2-7; TRBD1 agrees at 10 bases. Looked up from germline, CDR1 is SGHRS and CDR2 is YFSETQ. This CDR3 spans 16 amino acids. The V and J ends lost 3 bases and 2 bases, in that order; junction bases with no gene match: 8. The CDR3 is CASSWGPGQGTYEQYF. The CDR3 DNA is TGCGCCAGCAGCTGGGGACCGGGACAGGGGACCTACGAGCAGTACTTC.

The J gene is TRBJ2-2, the V gene TRBV6-2 or TRBV6-3; D remains ambiguous. Trimming took off 7 bases at V and 1 base at J, with 13 bases between the two ends. Germline values: CDR1 MNHEY, CDR2 SVGEGT. The CDR3 loop spans 15 amino acids. The CDR3 DNA is TGTGCCAGCATGTCTCAGCCGTTGAACACCGGGGAGCTGTTTTTT. Residues: CASMSQPLNTGELFF.

The DNA for the CDR3 is TGCAGTGCTAGATTGACTAGCGGGAGTTGGCACGAGCAGTACTTC. This translates into CSARLTSGSWHEQYF. The chain couples TRBV20-1 to TRBJ2-7, with TRBD2 identical over 12 bases. Germline loops: CDR1 DFQATT, CDR2 SNEGSKA (reference sequence). This CDR3 is 15 amino acids long. Losses at the gene ends were 2 bases for V and 5 bases for J; bases not matched to a gene: 7.

Details on this clonotype: Given a much more abundant clone one base away, this may be a read error. V and J are TRBV4-3 and TRBJ1-1; D uncertain. CDR3 length: 14 residues. Trimming shortened V by 4 bases and J by 3 bases, and 12 bases separated the two germline ends. Germline-derived CDR1 and CDR2 are LGHNA and YSLEER. The CDR3 region has the DNA TGCGCCAGCAGCCTCCGAGTTCGGGACACTGAAGCTTTCTTT. It yields the protein CASSLRVRDTEAFF.

This clonotype has only a few counts. V and J are TRBV14 and TRBJ2-3, with TRBD2 identical over 12 bases. The V and J ends lost 1 base and 7 bases, in that order; junction bases with no gene match: 9. Germline-derived CDR1 and CDR2 are SGHDN and FVKESK. There are 17 residues in the CDR3. For the CDR3, the DNA is TGTGCCAGCAGCCAAGCGGCACGGACTAGCGGGATCTATACGCAGTATTTT. Its translation: CASSQAARTSGIYTQYF.

This chain connects TRBV15 to TRBJ1-6; TRBD1 agrees at 10 bases. J was trimmed by 13 bases and V by 1 base; bases with no gene match: 7. The germline V gene encodes CDR1 LNHNV and CDR2 YYDKDF (reference sequence). There are 15 residues in the CDR3. CDR3 sequence: CATSRGDRGTGPLHF. DNA of the CDR3: TGTGCCACCAGCAGAGGGGACAGGGGTACGGGGCCCCTCCACTTT.

This clonotype was recorded a few times. Written as DNA, the CDR3 is TGCAGTGCTAGTTCAGGACAGCTATCCGAGCAGTACTTC. It yields the protein CSASSGQLSEQYF. The V and J genes are TRBV20-1 and TRBJ2-7, with TRBD1 as a possible D gene (6 bases). V was trimmed by 3 bases and J by 6 bases, leaving 15 bases between them. Per germline, CDR1 DFQATT and CDR2 SNEGSKA (reference sequence). CDR3 length: 13 amino acids.

The chain joins TRBV5-1 to TRBJ2-5, with D tentatively TRBD2 (6 bases). Germline V CDR1 and CDR2: SGHRS, YFSETQ. The CDR3 contains 16 residues. Trimming removed 2 bases from V and 11 bases from J, with 25 bases in between. The DNA of the CDR3 is TGCGCCAGCAGCTTTGAGCGGGTAGCCCCTTACAATGAGCAGTACTTC. This translates into CASSFERVAPYNEQYF.

This clonotype showed up just a few times. The gene calls are TRBV6-2 or TRBV6-3 and TRBJ2-3; the match to TRBD1 covers 8 bases. The germline gives CDR1 MNHEY, CDR2 SVGEGT. There are 16 residues in the CDR3. V shed 5 bases and J 5 bases; nucleotides not matched to a gene: 12. CDR3 DNA sequence: TGTGCCAGCAGTACCAGGACAGGGCAGGGCGTAGATACGCAGTATTTT. Translated: CASSTRTGQGVDTQYF.

This clonotype was counted only a few times. This chain links TRBV6-2 or TRBV6-3 with TRBJ2-1; TRBD1 might be the D (6 bases). Germline CDR1 reads MNHEY; CDR2 reads SVGEGT. Trimming removed 6 bases at V and 3 bases at J, with 12 bases between. The CDR3 sequence is 14 residues long. The CDR3 DNA sequence: TGTGCCAGCAGACCGTTCAGGGGCTACAATGAGCAGTTCTTC. The encoded protein is CASRPFRGYNEQFF.

Here the CDR3 DNA reads TGCGCCAGCAGCCAAGATCTCCCGGGACTAACCAATGAGCAGTACTTC. Its translation is CASSQDLPGLTNEQYF. The chain couples TRBV4-3 to TRBJ2-5; 7 nucleotides match TRBD2. CDR1 LGHNA and CDR2 YSLEER come from the germline V gene. The CDR3 contains 16 residues. J gave up 11 bases and V 0 bases, and 15 bases lay outside the gene matches.

V and J are TRBV6-1 and TRBJ2-5, with D perhaps TRBD1 (6 bases). The germline V gene has CDR1 MNHNS and CDR2 SASEGT. Trimming left V 4 bases short and J 5 bases short, with 14 bases between. CDR3 length: 14 amino acids. CDR3 amino acids: CASSGIQGRETQYF. The CDR3 DNA is TGTGCCAGCAGTGGGATACAGGGTCGCGAGACCCAGTACTTC.

The chain carries TRBV6-5 and TRBJ2-1; D possibly corresponds to TRBD1 (6 bases). CDR3 length equals 14 residues. In germline, CDR1 is MNHEY, CDR2 SVGAGI. Trimming removed 6 bases at V and 4 bases at J, with 13 bases between. CDR3 protein: CASRPGQHYNEQFF. CDR3 sequence (DNA): TGTGCCAGCAGGCCCGGACAGCATTACAATGAGCAGTTCTTC.

This clonotype occurred a few times. The chain has TRBV29-1 and TRBJ1-1, with TRBD1 identical over 7 bases. The CDR3 covers 12 residues. Germline CDR1 reads SQVTM; CDR2 reads ANQGSEA. V gave up 7 bases and J gave up 5 bases; unmatched junction bases: 7. This CDR3 is CSAAGGGTEAFF. CDR3 in DNA: TGCAGCGCTGCAGGGGGTGGGACTGAAGCTTTCTTT.

The rearrangement links TRBV11-2 to TRBJ2-6; D unresolved. The CDR3 extends over 16 amino acids. The ends were cut back, 5 bases at V and 0 bases at J, with 11 bases in the middle. The germline V gene has CDR1 SGHAT and CDR2 FQNNGV. CDR3 coding DNA: TGTGCCAGCAGCCCCCGGGTCGGCTCTGGGGCCAACGTCCTGACTTTC. This sequence encodes CASSPRVGSGANVLTF.

This rearrangement joins TRBV11-3 to TRBJ1-1, with D perhaps TRBD1 (5 bases). This CDR3 has 15 amino acids. Germline CDR1 is SGHNT and CDR2 is YENEEA. V shed 4 bases and J shed 5 bases, with 17 bases lying between them. The CDR3 coding sequence is TGTGCCAGCAGCTCGGACCCGGGGGGTCGGACTGAAGCTTTCTTT. Translated, it gives CASSSDPGGRTEAFF.

V gene TRBV25-1 combines with J gene TRBJ2-1, with 7 bases fitting TRBD1. Germline trimming cut 5 bases from V and 0 bases from J; bases unmatched to any gene: 4. Germline V CDR1 and CDR2: MGHDK, SYGVNS. The CDR3 runs 15 residues. The CDR3 here is CASSRGDSSYNEQFF. The CDR3 coding sequence is TGTGCCAGCAGTAGAGGGGACAGCTCCTACAATGAGCAGTTCTTC.

The chain employs TRBV12-3 or TRBV12-4 and TRBJ2-2, with D perhaps matching TRBD1 (5 bases). V was shortened by 4 bases and J by 5 bases, with 11 bases between the two germline ends. The CDR3 has 14 residues. CDR3 DNA: TGTGCCAGCAGTTCACACCAGGGAACCGGGGAGCTGTTTTTT. This translates into CASSSHQGTGELFF.

A few counts support this clonotype. V is TRBV11-3 and J is TRBJ2-6; TRBD2 matches 9 bases. This CDR3 is built from 18 residues. Trimming at V came to 5 bases and at J to 4 bases, leaving 12 bases not matched to a gene. From germline, CDR1 is SGHNT and CDR2 YENEEA. CDR3 amino acids: CASSPRAGGATGANVLTF. As DNA, the CDR3 is TGTGCCAGCAGCCCAAGAGCGGGAGGAGCCACCGGGGCCAACGTCCTGACTTTC.

The rearrangement joins TRBV20-1 to TRBJ2-3, with a tentative D call TRBD1 (6 bases). V lost 3 bases and J 2 bases, leaving 12 bases between the germline ends. CDR3 size: 14 residues. CDR1 is DFQATT and CDR2 is SNEGSKA in the germline V gene (reference sequence). CDR3 nucleotide sequence: TGCAGTGCTAGGGGGGACACCAACACAGATACGCAGTATTTT. Protein sequence: CSARGDTNTDTQYF.

V is TRBV3-1 and J is TRBJ2-7; 8 bases map to TRBD2. Per germline, CDR1 LGHDT and CDR2 YNNKEL (reference sequence). After removal of 4 bases from V and 7 bases from J, the junction contained 3 bases not matched to a gene. The CDR3 is 12 amino acids. The CDR3, as DNA: TGTGCCAGCAGCCGACCGGGAGGGGAGCAGTACTTC. It specifies CASSRPGGEQYF.

J is TRBJ2-1 and V is TRBV28, with TRBD2 matching over 11 bases. The germline gives CDR1 MDHEN, CDR2 SYDVKM. CDR3 size: 14 residues. The ends lost 5 bases at V and 5 bases at J; junction bases unmatched: 2. CDR3 in amino acids: CASSIAGGNNEQFF. The CDR3 DNA reads TGTGCCAGCAGTATAGCGGGAGGGAACAATGAGCAGTTCTTC. The variable domain in full, completed from reference TRBV28 and TRBJ2-1, reads DVKVTQSSRYLVKRTGEKVFLECVQDMDHENMFWYRQDPGLGLRLIYFSYDVKMKEKGDIPEGYSVSREKKERFSLILESASTNQTSMYLCASSIAGGNNEQFFGPGTRLTVL.

This chain uses TRBV7-2 with TRBJ2-7; 12 bases are shared with TRBD2. CDR3 size: 18 residues. Germline V gene data show CDR1 as SGHTA and CDR2 as FQGNSA. Trimming cost V 3 bases and J 7 bases; bases outside gene matches: 16. The CDR3: CASSLRLAGGPPYNEQYF. CDR3 coding DNA: TGTGCCAGCAGCTTGCGTCTAGCGGGAGGGCCCCCCTACAATGAGCAGTACTTC.

This clonotype was picked up a small number of times. The gene calls are TRBV7-2 and TRBJ2-3; 8 bases are a match to TRBD1. V shed 7 bases, J shed 1 base, and the junction held 13 bases outside the gene matches. Germline V gene data show CDR1 as SGHTA and CDR2 as FQGNSA. This CDR3 is 17 amino acids long. DNA for the CDR3: TGTGCCAGCACCAAAGAGGGACAGGCCTCTGGCACAGATACGCAGTATTTT. Translation: CASTKEGQASGTDTQYF.

The chain employs TRBV6-5 and TRBJ2-4, with a possible D match to TRBD1 (6 bases). Germline CDR1 MNHEY, CDR2 SVGAGI. Trimming stripped 6 bases from V and 2 bases from J, with 20 bases between. This CDR3 spans 17 amino acids. CDR3 loop: CASSHSNRAFTKNIQYF. The CDR3, as DNA: TGTGCCAGCAGCCACTCTAACAGGGCCTTCACCAAAAACATTCAGTACTTC.

This chain joins TRBV5-1 and TRBJ2-3; D gene unclear. CDR1 SGHRS and CDR2 YFSETQ come from the germline V gene. The V end was cut by 6 bases, the J end by 4 bases, with 15 bases between. The CDR3 runs 14 residues. The CDR3 DNA reads as TGCGCCAGCAAAAGGGTAGGGCGTGCAGATACGCAGTATTTT. Amino acid sequence: CASKRVGRADTQYF.